This is a list of T cell receptor beta chains from one sample in a study of T cells in Graves' hyperthyroidism and ophthalmopathy. TCRdb recomputed calls from the multiplex PCR reads with MiXCR, one row per CDR3 protein. In the table there are 300,000 to 450,000 distinct CDR3 sequences, roughly 14% of which are singletons. The source material was blood. The receptors derive from a woman aged 55-69 years with Graves' hyperthyroidism. The CDR3 runs from the conserved cysteine through the conserved F or W. A D gene is named only where the DNA matches it firmly. Some rows have no size entry. The others give once, few or many, or a class for an expanded clone.

V gene,clone size,J gene,D gene,CDR3 DNA,CDR3 protein
TRBV18,many,TRBJ1-2,TRBD1,TGTGCCAGCTCACCTCAGGGGGCCACCTATGGCTACACCTTC,CASSPQGATYGYTF
TRBV20-1,few,TRBJ2-1,NA,TGCAGTGCTAGGAAGCGGAACGGAGTTTACAATGAGCAGTTCTTC,CSARKRNGVYNEQFF
TRBV10-3,NA,TRBJ2-5,TRBD1,TGTGCCATCAGTGAGACCGACAGGGGGGAGACCCAGTACTTC,CAISETDRGETQYF
TRBV2,NA,TRBJ2-1,TRBD2,TGTGCCAGCAGTGAAGGCGGGGGGGGGGGGCAGTTCTTC,CASSEGGGGGQFF
TRBV18,NA,TRBJ2-5,NA,TGTGCCAGCTCACCACCGGGCTTCCGACCAGAGACCCAGTACTTC,CASSPPGFRPETQYF
TRBV24-1,many,TRBJ2-1,NA,TGTGCCACCAGTGACCGACGGACACTCAGCTCCTACAATGAGCAGTTCTTC,CATSDRRTLSSYNEQFF
TRBV7-9,many,TRBJ2-7,TRBD2,TGTGCCAGCAGCTCAGGTGGCGGGGGGAGGGCCTACGAGCAGTACTTC,CASSSGGGGRAYEQYF
TRBV7-9,many,TRBJ1-5,NA,TGTGCCAGCAGTTACGCCCGGGCTGGGGCGCCCCAGCATTTT,CASSYARAGAPQHF
TRBV5-8,many,TRBJ2-7,TRBD2,TGTGCCAGCAGCCGATCGGTTAGCGGGAGACGGTACGAGCAGTACTTC,CASSRSVSGRRYEQYF
TRBV19,few,TRBJ2-7,TRBD1,TGTGCCACAACCGGGACAGCGGCTTTCTACGAGCAGTACTTC,CATTGTAAFYEQYF
TRBV12-3/TRBV12-4,NA,TRBJ1-2,NA,TGTGCCAGCATTTTGACGGCCAATGGCTACACCTTC,CASILTANGYTF
TRBV5-5,NA,TRBJ2-4,NA,TGTGCCAGCAGCTCCTCGACGGGGAACATTCAGTACTTC,CASSSSTGNIQYF
TRBV7-9,many,TRBJ2-3,NA,TGTGCCAGCAGCCGTTTGGGGCTGATGGGACCAGATACGCAGTATTTT,CASSRLGLMGPDTQYF
TRBV10-3,many,TRBJ1-1,TRBD1,TGTGCCATCAGTGATTCCAGGGGGATGGCTGAAGCTTTCTTT,CAISDSRGMAEAFF
TRBV12-3/TRBV12-4,many,TRBJ2-1,NA,TGTGCCAGCACCGAGAGGGACGGTGCGGCCTACAATGAGCAGTTCTTC,CASTERDGAAYNEQFF
TRBV2,many,TRBJ1-4,NA,TGTGCCAGCAGGGACAGTGCGGGAACTAATGAAAAACTGTTTTTT,CASRDSAGTNEKLFF
TRBV6-1,many,TRBJ1-1,NA,TGTGCCAGCAGTTATAACGGGGTGAACACTGAAGCTTTCTTT,CASSYNGVNTEAFF
TRBV6-1,many,TRBJ1-2,TRBD1,TGTGCCAGCAGTCCCCGGGACAGGGGGCTTGGTGGCTACACCTTC,CASSPRDRGLGGYTF
TRBV11-2,many,TRBJ2-7,NA,TGTGCCAGCAGCCTACCTGGTTCATCCATCTACGAGCAGTACTTC,CASSLPGSSIYEQYF
TRBV20-1,many,TRBJ2-7,NA,TGCAGTGCTACCGGGACTGTCTCCTACGAGCAGTACTTC,CSATGTVSYEQYF
TRBV4-1,few,TRBJ2-5,TRBD1,TGCGCCAGCAGCCGCAGGACAGGGGAAATCCAAGAGACCCAGTACTTC,CASSRRTGEIQETQYF
TRBV12-3/TRBV12-4,many,TRBJ2-3,NA,TGTGCCAGCACCCCCGGGCCCCGACCTAGCACAGATACGCAGTATTTT,CASTPGPRPSTDTQYF
TRBV3-1,few,TRBJ2-7,TRBD1,TGTGCCAGCAGCCAAGAAGGTGTGGGACAGGGCCACGAGCAGTACTTC,CASSQEGVGQGHEQYF
TRBV24-1,many,TRBJ2-7,TRBD1,TGTGCCACCAGTGGCTTCGGGACAGGGGGCTACGAGCAGTACTTC,CATSGFGTGGYEQYF
TRBV5-1,many,TRBJ1-1,TRBD1,TGCGCCAGCAGCTGGGACAGGGAGACTGAAGCTTTCTTT,CASSWDRETEAFF
TRBV28,many,TRBJ2-7,NA,TGTGCCAGCAGTTTTACCCTCGGGGACGTAGCCCTCCGCTACGAGCAGTACTTC,CASSFTLGDVALRYEQYF
TRBV7-9,NA,TRBJ1-3,NA,TGTGCCAGCAGGCCGTTATCTACTGGAAACACCATATATTTT,CASRPLSTGNTIYF
TRBV15,many,TRBJ1-2,NA,TGTGCCACCAGCAGAGAGAGGAACTATGGCTACACCTTC,CATSRERNYGYTF
TRBV7-9,few,TRBJ1-2,NA,TGTGCCAGCAGCTTCTCCAGGGAGGCCTATGGCTACACCTTC,CASSFSREAYGYTF
TRBV4-1,NA,TRBJ1-4,NA,TGCGCCAGCAGCCAAGACAGGACTGGGAATGAAAAACTGTTTTTT,CASSQDRTGNEKLFF
TRBV20-1,once,TRBJ2-5,TRBD2,TGCAGTGCCGCGACTAGCGGGCAAGAGACCCAGTACTTC,CSAATSGQETQYF
TRBV3-1,many,TRBJ2-5,NA,TGTGCCAGCAGCTACCGGACAGCAGTAAGTTCAGAGACCCAGTACTTC,CASSYRTAVSSETQYF
TRBV11-2,many,TRBJ2-5,NA,TGTGCCAGCAGCTTAGACCCACTGGCGTCCCAGTACTTC,CASSLDPLASQYF
TRBV12-3/TRBV12-4,few,TRBJ2-1,TRBD2,TGTGCCAGCAGTTTAATGTCAGGACTAGCGGGAGGTGAGCAGTTCTTC,CASSLMSGLAGGEQFF
TRBV18,many,TRBJ2-3,NA,TGTGCCAGCTCAGACCAACTCACAGATACGCAGTATTTT,CASSDQLTDTQYF
TRBV2,many,TRBJ1-4,TRBD1,TGTGCCAGCAGTGAAGAGGGACAGGGCTTTGAAAAACTGTTTTTT,CASSEEGQGFEKLFF
TRBV27,many,TRBJ2-7,NA,TGTGCCAGCAGTTTCAGGGGGGCTACCTACGAGCAGTACTTC,CASSFRGATYEQYF
TRBV20-1,many,TRBJ1-1,NA,TGCAGTGCTAGAAACCCCTTCCCTGGGACTGAAGCTTTCTTT,CSARNPFPGTEAFF
TRBV30,many,TRBJ1-4,TRBD1,TGTGCCTGGAGCCCGGGACAGAGTGCAACTAATGAAAAACTGTTTTTT,CAWSPGQSATNEKLFF
TRBV28,many,TRBJ2-7,NA,TGTGCCAGCAGGCGTCCGGGACTTGGCCACGAGCAGTACTTC,CASRRPGLGHEQYF
TRBV3-1,NA,TRBJ1-1,NA,TGTGCCAGCAGCCGAAGCCCGGGGACGCAAGGCCAAGCTTTCTTT,CASSRSPGTQGQAFF
TRBV7-8,many,TRBJ2-7,NA,TGTGCCAGCAGCTTAGCGGTTGGACTTCTGAGCTCCTACGAGCAGTACTTC,CASSLAVGLLSSYEQYF
TRBV7-9,many,TRBJ2-1,TRBD2,TGTGCCAGCAGCACAGAAGTATCTAAACTAGCGGTCTCCTACAATGAGCAGTTCTTC,CASSTEVSKLAVSYNEQFF